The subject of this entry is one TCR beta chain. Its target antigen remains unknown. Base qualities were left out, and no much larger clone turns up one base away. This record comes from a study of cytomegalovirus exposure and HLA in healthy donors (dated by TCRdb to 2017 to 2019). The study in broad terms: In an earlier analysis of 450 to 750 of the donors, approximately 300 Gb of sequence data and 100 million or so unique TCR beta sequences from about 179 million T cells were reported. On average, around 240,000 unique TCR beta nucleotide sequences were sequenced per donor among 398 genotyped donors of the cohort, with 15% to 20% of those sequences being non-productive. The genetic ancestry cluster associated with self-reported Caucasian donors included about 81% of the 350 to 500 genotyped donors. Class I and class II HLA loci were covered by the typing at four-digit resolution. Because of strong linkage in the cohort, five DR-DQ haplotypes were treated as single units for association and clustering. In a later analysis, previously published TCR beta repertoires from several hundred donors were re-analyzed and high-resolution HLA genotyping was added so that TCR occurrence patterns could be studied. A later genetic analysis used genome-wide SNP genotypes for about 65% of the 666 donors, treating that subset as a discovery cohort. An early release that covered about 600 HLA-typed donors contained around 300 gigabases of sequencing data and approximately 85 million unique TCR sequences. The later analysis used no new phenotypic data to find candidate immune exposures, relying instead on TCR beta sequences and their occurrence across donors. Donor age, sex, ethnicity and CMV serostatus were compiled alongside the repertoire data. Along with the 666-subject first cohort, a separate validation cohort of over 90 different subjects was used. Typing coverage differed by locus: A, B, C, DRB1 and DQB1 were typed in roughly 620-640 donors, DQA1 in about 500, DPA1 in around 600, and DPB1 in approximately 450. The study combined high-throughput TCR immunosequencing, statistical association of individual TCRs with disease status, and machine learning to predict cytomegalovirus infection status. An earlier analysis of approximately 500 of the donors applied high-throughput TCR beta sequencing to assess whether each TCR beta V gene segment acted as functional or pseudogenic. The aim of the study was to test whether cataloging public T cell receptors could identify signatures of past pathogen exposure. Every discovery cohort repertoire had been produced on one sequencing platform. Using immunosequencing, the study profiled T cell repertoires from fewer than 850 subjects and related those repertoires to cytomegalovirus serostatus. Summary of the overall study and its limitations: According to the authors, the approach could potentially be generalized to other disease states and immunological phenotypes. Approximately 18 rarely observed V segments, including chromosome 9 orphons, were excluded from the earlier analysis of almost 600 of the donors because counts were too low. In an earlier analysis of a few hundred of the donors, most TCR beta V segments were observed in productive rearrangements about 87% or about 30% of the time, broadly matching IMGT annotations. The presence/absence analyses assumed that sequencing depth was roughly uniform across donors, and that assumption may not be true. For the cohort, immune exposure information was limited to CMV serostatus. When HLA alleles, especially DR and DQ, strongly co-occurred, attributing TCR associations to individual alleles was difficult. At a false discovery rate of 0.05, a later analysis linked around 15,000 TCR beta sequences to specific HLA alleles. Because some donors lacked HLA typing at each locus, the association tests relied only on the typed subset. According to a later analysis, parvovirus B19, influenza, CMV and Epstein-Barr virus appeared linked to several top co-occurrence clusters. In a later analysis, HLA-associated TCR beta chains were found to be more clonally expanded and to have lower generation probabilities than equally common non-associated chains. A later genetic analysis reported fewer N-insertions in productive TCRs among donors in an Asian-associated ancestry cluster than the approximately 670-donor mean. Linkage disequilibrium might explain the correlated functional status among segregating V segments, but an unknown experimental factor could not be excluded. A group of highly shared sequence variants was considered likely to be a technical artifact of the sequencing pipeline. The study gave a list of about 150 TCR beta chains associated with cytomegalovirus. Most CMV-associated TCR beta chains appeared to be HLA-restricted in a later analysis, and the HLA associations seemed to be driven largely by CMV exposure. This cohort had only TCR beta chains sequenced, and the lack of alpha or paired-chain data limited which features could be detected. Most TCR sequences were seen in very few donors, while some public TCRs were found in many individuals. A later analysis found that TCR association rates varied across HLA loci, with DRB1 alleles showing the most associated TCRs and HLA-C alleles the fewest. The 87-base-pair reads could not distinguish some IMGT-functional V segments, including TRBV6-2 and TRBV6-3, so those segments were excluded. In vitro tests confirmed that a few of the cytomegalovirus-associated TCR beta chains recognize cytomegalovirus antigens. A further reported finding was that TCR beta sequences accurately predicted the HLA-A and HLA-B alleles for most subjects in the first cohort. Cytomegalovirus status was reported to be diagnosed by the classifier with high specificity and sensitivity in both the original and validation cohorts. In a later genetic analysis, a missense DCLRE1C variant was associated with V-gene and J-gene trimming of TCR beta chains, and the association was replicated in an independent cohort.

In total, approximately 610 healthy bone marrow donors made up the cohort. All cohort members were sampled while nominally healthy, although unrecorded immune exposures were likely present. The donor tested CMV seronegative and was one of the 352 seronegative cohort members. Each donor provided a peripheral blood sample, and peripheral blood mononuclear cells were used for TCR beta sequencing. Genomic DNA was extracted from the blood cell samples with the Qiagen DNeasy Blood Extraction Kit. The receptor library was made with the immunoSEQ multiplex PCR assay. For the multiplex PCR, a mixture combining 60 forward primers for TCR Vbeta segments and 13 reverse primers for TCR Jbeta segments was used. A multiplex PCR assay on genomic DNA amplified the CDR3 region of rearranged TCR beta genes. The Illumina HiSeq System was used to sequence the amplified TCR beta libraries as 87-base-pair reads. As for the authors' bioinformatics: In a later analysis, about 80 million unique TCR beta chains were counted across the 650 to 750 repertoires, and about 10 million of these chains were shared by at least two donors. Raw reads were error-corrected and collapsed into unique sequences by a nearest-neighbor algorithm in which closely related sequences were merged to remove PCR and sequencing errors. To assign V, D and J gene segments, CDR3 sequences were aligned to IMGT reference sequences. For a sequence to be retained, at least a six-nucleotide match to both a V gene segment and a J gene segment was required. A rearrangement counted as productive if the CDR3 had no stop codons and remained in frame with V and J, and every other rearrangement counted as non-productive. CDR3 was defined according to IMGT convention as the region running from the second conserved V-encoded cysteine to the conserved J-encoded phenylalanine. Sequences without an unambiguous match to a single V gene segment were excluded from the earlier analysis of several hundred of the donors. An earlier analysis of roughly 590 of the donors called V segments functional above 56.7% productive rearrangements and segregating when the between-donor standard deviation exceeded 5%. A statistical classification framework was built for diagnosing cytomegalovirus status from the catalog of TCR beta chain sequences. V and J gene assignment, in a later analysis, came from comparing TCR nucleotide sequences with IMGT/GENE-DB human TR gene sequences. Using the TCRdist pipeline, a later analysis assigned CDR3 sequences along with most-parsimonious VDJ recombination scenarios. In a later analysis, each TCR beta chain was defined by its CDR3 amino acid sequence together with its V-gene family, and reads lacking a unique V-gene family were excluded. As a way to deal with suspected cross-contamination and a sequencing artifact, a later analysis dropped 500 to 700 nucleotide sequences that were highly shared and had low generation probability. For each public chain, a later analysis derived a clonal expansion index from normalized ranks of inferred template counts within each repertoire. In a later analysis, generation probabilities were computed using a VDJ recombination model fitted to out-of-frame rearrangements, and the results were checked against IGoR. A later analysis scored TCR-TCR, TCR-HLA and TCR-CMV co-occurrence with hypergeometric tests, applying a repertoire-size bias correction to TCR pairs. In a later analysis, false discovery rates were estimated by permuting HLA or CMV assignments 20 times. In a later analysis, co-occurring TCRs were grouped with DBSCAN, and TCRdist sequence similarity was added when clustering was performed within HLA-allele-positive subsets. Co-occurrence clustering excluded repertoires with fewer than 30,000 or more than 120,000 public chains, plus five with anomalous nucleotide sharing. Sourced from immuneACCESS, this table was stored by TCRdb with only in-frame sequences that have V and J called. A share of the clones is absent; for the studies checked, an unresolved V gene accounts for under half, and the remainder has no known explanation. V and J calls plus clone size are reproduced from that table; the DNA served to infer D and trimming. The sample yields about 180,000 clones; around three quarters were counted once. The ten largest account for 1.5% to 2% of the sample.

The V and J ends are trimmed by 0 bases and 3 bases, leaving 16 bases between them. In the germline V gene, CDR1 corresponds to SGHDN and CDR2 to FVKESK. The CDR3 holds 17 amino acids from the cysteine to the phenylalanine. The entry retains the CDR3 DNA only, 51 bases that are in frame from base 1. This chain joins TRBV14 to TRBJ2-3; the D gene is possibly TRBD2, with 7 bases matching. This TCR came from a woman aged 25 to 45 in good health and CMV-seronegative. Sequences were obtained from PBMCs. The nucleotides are TGTGCCAGCAGCCAAGAGGGGGCGCGGGGGTGGACAGATACGCAGTATTTT. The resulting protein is CASSQEGARGWTDTQYF.